These 28 T cell receptor beta chains share one sample of origin, sequenced in a study of blood T cells in healthy people across ages. Primers used in a second PCR of about 7 to 11 cycles were a sample-barcoded 5' primer and a J-beta primer mix. TCRdb used MiXCR to reprocess the 5' RACE reads, holding one entry per CDR3 protein. The top ten hold roughly 12% of the sample, which has some 670,000 distinct CDR3 sequences, 45% to 60% seen once. Material for sequencing was blood. The receptors come from a woman older than 75 in good health.

The chain recombines TRBV27 with TRBJ2-6, with 7 bases fitting TRBD1. The CDR3 loop spans 15 amino acids. In germline, CDR1 is MNHEY, CDR2 SMNVEV (reference sequence). Trimming took 5 bases from V and 3 from J; bases not matched to a gene: 4. The CDR3, as DNA: TGTGCCAGCAGTCCCGACAGGGTTGGGGCCAACGTCCTGACTTTC. The encoded protein is CASSPDRVGANVLTF.

There are many counts of this clonotype. The chain is built from TRBV24-1 and TRBJ1-5; 7 bases match TRBD1. CDR1 and CDR2 (germline): KGHDR, SFDVKD. The V gene end was trimmed by 6 bases and the J gene end by 1 base; junction bases not matched to a gene: 2. CDR3 size: 14 residues. The CDR3 region has the DNA TGTGCCACCAGTTCAGGGGGAAGCAATCAGCCCCAGCATTTT. Protein product: CATSSGGSNQPQHF.

The chain couples TRBV3-1 to TRBJ2-1; TRBD2 aligns across 8 bases. The V gene end was trimmed by 0 bases and the J gene end by 0 bases; junction bases not matched to a gene: 7. This CDR3 is built from 18 residues. Germline assignment: CDR1 LGHDT and CDR2 YNNKEL (reference sequence). CDR3 loop: CASSQEDGRGGSYNEQFF. For the CDR3, the DNA is TGTGCCAGCAGCCAAGAAGACGGTCGGGGGGGCTCCTACAATGAGCAGTTCTTC.

This clonotype has ten or more counts. One base away lies a much larger clone, so this may be a sequencing read error. The chain has TRBV6-5 and TRBJ2-5, with 10 nucleotides matching TRBD2. With V trimmed by 3 bases and J by 11 bases, 12 bases remained unmatched. Germline V gives CDR1 MNHEY, CDR2 SVGAGI. This CDR3 is 15 amino acids long. Here the CDR3 DNA reads TGTGCCAGCAGTTATACTAGCGGGACTGGGAATGAGCAGTACTTC. This encodes CASSYTSGTGNEQYF.

V and J are TRBV29-1 and TRBJ2-5, with 9 bases aligning to TRBD2. TRBJ2-7 matches the DNA end more closely, so the J call is doubtful. Germline V gene data show CDR1 as SQVTM and CDR2 as ANQGSEA. The CDR3 loop spans 13 amino acids. CDR3 residues: CSVGTSAAYEQYF. The CDR3, as DNA: TGCAGCGTTGGGACTAGCGCCGCCTACGAGCAGTACTTC.

This clonotype was picked up many times. The chain joins TRBV6-5 to TRBJ1-2; TRBD1 might be the D (5 bases). Per the germline V gene, CDR1 is MNHEY and CDR2 is SVGAGI. CDR3 length: 13 amino acids. V was clipped by 8 bases and J by 2 bases, with 12 bases between them. As DNA, the CDR3 is TGTGCCAGCCGTCGGGCAGGGAACTATGGCTACACCTTC. As protein: CASRRAGNYGYTF.

V usage is TRBV9 and J usage is TRBJ2-1; tentatively, D is TRBD2 (6 bases). The ends were cut back, 4 bases at V and 4 bases at J, with 12 bases in the middle. CDR3 length: 14 amino acids. Germline lookup yields CDR1 SGDLS and CDR2 YYNGEE. CDR3 nucleotide sequence: TGTGCCAGCAGCACAACGAGCGGGTACAATGAGCAGTTCTTC. The encoded protein is CASSTTSGYNEQFF.

V is TRBV11-2 and J is TRBJ2-1; the match to TRBD2 covers 8 bases. The junction had 11 bases not matched to a gene; V was cut back by 4 bases and J by 6 bases. The germline V gene encodes CDR1 SGHAT and CDR2 FQNNGV. This CDR3 contains 16 residues. The CDR3 DNA reads TGTGCCAGCAGCTCACAAACTAGCGGAGGTGCCAATGAGCAGTTCTTC. It codes for CASSSQTSGGANEQFF.

A remark on this clonotype: A much larger clone is a single base away; this may be a read error. The chain combines TRBV27 with TRBJ1-4; the match to TRBD1 covers 7 bases. The V gene's germline CDR1 is MNHEY and CDR2 SMNVEV (reference sequence). The CDR3 runs to 14 residues. V gave up 10 bases and J gave up 8 bases; unmatched junction bases: 13. The CDR3 DNA reads as TGTGCCAACGGAAGAACAGGGGAGGGGGAAAAACTGTTTTTT. Translation: CANGRTGEGEKLFF.

This chain connects TRBV5-1 to TRBJ2-3; 10 nucleotides agree with TRBD2. This CDR3 contains 18 residues. V trimming: 2 bases; J trimming: 2 bases; junction bases outside the gene matches: 11. The germline V gene has CDR1 SGHRS and CDR2 YFSETQ. CDR3 DNA: TGCGCCAGCAGCTTCGGGACTAGCGATTCCGGTTACACAGATACGCAGTATTTT. Amino acids: CASSFGTSDSGYTDTQYF.

This clonotype was picked up a small number of times. This chain connects TRBV5-1 to TRBJ1-1; weak D call: TRBD1 (6 bases). Trimming removed 0 bases from V and 1 base from J, with 10 bases in between. The CDR3 runs 15 residues. CDR1 is SGHRS, CDR2 YFSETQ, per germline. CDR3 residues: CASSLVEGGNTEAFF. CDR3 DNA: TGCGCCAGCAGCTTGGTAGAGGGGGGGAACACTGAAGCTTTCTTT.

The chain is built from TRBV2 and TRBJ1-5; a weak D match, TRBD1 (5 bases). Germline CDR1 is SNHLY and CDR2 is FYNNEI. The CDR3 consists of 14 residues. V lost 7 bases, J lost 2 bases, and 12 bases lay in between. CDR3 nucleotide sequence: TGTGCCAGCAAAGGAGGGGCGGGCAATCAGCCCCAGCATTTT. This translates into CASKGGAGNQPQHF.

Worth noting for this clonotype: An end of the junction does not agree with germline; a read error may underlie this. The V call is TRBV25-1, the J call TRBJ1-5, with D possibly TRBD1 on 5 matching bases. Germline CDR1 MGHDK, CDR2 SYGVNS. CDR3 size: 15 residues. CDR3 in DNA: TGTGCCAGCAGCGGGATAGGGACGGGCAATCAGTCCCAGCATTTT. This encodes CASSGIGTGNQSQHF.

This clonotype has a count of ten or more. The chain joins TRBV7-9 to TRBJ2-1; 15 positions agree with TRBD2. The CDR3 is 18 residues long. V shed 4 bases, J shed 7 bases, and the junction held 11 bases outside the gene matches. CDR1 is SEHNR, CDR2 FQNEAQ, per germline (reference sequence). CDR3 bases: TGTGCCAGCAGCTCGGGACTAGCGGGAGGCTCTGTGAGGAATGAGCAGTTCTTC. Protein sequence: CASSSGLAGGSVRNEQFF.

This clonotype was counted a few times. This chain joins TRBV29-1 and TRBJ2-7; TRBD2 matches 9 bases. V was pared by 4 bases and J by 0 bases, with 10 bases of the junction left unmatched. The CDR3 covers 16 residues. Per germline, CDR1 SQVTM and CDR2 ANQGSEA. The CDR3 DNA sequence: TGCAGCGTTGGGGGTAGCGGGAGAGTCGACTCCTACGAGCAGTACTTC. It yields the protein CSVGGSGRVDSYEQYF.

This clonotype occurred many times. The rearrangement links TRBV6-5 to TRBJ2-7; D might be TRBD1 or TRBD2, each matching 5 bases. The CDR3 loop spans 13 amino acids. With 5 bases removed from V and 6 bases from J, the gap between germline ends came to 14 bases. Germline assignment: CDR1 MNHEY and CDR2 SVGAGI. CDR3 DNA sequence: TGTGCCAGCAGTCCCCGATGGGACGCCGAGCAGTACTTC. As protein: CASSPRWDAEQYF.

This clonotype has just a few counts. The CDR3 spells CSARGVGGTDTQYF. Here the CDR3 DNA reads TGCAGTGCTAGAGGGGTGGGGGGCACAGATACGCAGTATTTT. V and J are TRBV20-1 and TRBJ2-3, with D perhaps assigned TRBD1 or TRBD2 (5 bases each). From germline, CDR1 is DFQATT and CDR2 SNEGSKA (reference sequence). The V gene lost 1 base and the J gene lost 1 base, with 9 bases spanning the gap. The CDR3 extends over 14 amino acids.

CDR3 sequence: CSVTGDAYNEQFF. In DNA, the CDR3 is TGCAGTGTCACAGGGGATGCCTACAATGAGCAGTTCTTC. V and J are TRBV20-1 and TRBJ2-1; 7 nucleotides match TRBD1. The CDR3 consists of 13 residues. Per germline, CDR1 DFQATT and CDR2 SNEGSKA (reference sequence). The V gene end was trimmed by 7 bases and the J gene end by 2 bases; junction bases not matched to a gene: 5.

In this sample, this clonotype turned up many times. This rearrangement joins TRBV29-1 to TRBJ2-5; 9 nucleotides line up with TRBD1. The CDR3 has 13 residues. The ends lost 0 bases at V and 4 bases at J; junction bases unmatched: 0. CDR1 SQVTM and CDR2 ANQGSEA come from the germline V gene. CDR3 DNA sequence: TGCAGCGTTGAAGAGGACAGGGGAGAGACCCAGTACTTC. Amino acids: CSVEEDRGETQYF.

This clonotype came up many times. The chain couples TRBV20-1 to TRBJ2-6; D is ambiguous. The CDR3 is 13 residues long. Germline CDR1 is DFQATT and CDR2 is SNEGSKA (reference sequence). Trimming stripped 3 bases from V and 2 bases from J, with 5 bases between. CDR3 bases: TGCAGTGCTAGTCAGCCTGGGGCCAACGTCCTGACTTTC. This gives the protein CSASQPGANVLTF.

V is TRBV20-1 and J is TRBJ2-1; 8 bases map to TRBD2. After removal of 0 bases from V and 6 bases from J, the junction contained 4 bases not matched to a gene. The CDR3 consists of 14 residues. Germline values: CDR1 DFQATT, CDR2 SNEGSKA (reference sequence). CDR3 loop: CSARDPTSGNEQFF. In nucleotides, the CDR3 is TGCAGTGCTAGAGATCCCACTAGCGGCAATGAGCAGTTCTTC.

Notes on this clonotype: Just one base apart from a much larger clone, this may be a read error. The chain has TRBV9 and TRBJ2-5; 7 bases agree with TRBD2. Germline lookup yields CDR1 SGDLS and CDR2 YYNGEE. This CDR3 spans 15 amino acids. The CDR3, as DNA: TGTGCCAGCGGCGTAGCGGGCCAGGGTCAAGAGACCCAGTACTTC. Protein sequence: CASGVAGQGQETQYF.

V and J are TRBV3-1 and TRBJ2-1; D may be TRBD1 or TRBD2 (5 bases each). The CDR3 is 15 amino acids. Germline CDR1 reads LGHDT; CDR2 reads YNNKEL (reference sequence). Trimming pared 3 bases from V and 0 bases from J, leaving 9 bases between. CDR3 coding DNA: TGTGCCAGCAGCCAGGGACCAAACTCCTACAATGAGCAGTTCTTC. Translated: CASSQGPNSYNEQFF.

The CDR3 coding sequence is TGTGCCAGCAGTGAATATAGGGGAGGAGAGACCCAGTACTTC. Amino acids: CASSEYRGGETQYF. This chain uses TRBV25-1 with TRBJ2-5, with a weak D call TRBD2 (6 bases). Germline loops: CDR1 MGHDK, CDR2 SYGVNS. V was trimmed by 0 bases and J by 4 bases, leaving 9 bases between them. The CDR3 totals 14 residues.

The chain is built from TRBV20-1 and TRBJ2-3; D is possibly TRBD2 (5 bases). The germline V and J ends were trimmed by 8 bases and 1 base, with 10 bases remaining between them. The CDR3 contains 12 residues. The germline CDR1 and CDR2 sequences are DFQATT and SNEGSKA (reference sequence). In nucleotides, the CDR3 is TGCAGTCCGGCGGGCGGCACAGATACGCAGTATTTT. This translates into CSPAGGTDTQYF.

Concerning this clonotype: A much larger clone lies one base from this, so it may be a read error. V gene TRBV28 combines with J gene TRBJ2-7, with 9 bases fitting TRBD2. This CDR3 has 14 amino acids. Germline V CDR1 and CDR2: MDHEN, SYDVKM. J gave up 7 bases and V 7 bases, and 11 bases lay outside the gene matches. The CDR3: CASTLTSGYNEQYF. The CDR3 DNA sequence: TGTGCCAGCACGTTGACTAGCGGCTACAATGAGCAGTACTTC.

This clonotype was observed many times. For the CDR3, the DNA is TGTGCCACCGGCGGGACTAGCGGGAAGAGGGATACGCAGTATTTT. Amino acid sequence: CATGGTSGKRDTQYF. The chain links TRBV24-1 to TRBJ2-3; 13 positions match TRBD2. Germline V gene lookup returns CDR1 KGHDR and CDR2 SFDVKD. V lost 9 bases, J lost 6 bases, and 8 bases stayed unmatched. There are 15 residues in the CDR3.

The table lists this clonotype with many counts. The J gene is TRBJ2-7, the V gene TRBV29-1; 10 positions agree with TRBD1. V lost 5 bases to trimming and J lost 2 bases; unmatched junction nucleotides: 6. The CDR3 consists of 14 residues. Germline V gene data show CDR1 as SQVTM and CDR2 as ANQGSEA. CDR3 loop: CSVISGTGAYEQYF. The CDR3 region has the DNA TGCAGCGTTATCTCCGGGACAGGGGCCTACGAGCAGTACTTC.